This TCR beta chain was sequenced during a study of long-term antiretroviral therapy in people with HIV. immunoSEQ v3.0 was run at survey level. Measured with immunoSEQ multiplex PCR; TCRdb has only the in-frame clones, and not every one. The top ten hold 3% to 4% of the sample, which has about 35,000 clones, roughly 79% seen once. The V gene lost 4 bases and the J gene lost 7 bases, with 20 bases spanning the gap. In germline, CDR1 is PRHDT, CDR2 FYEKMQ (reference sequence). This CDR3 has 15 amino acids. Study outcomes and limitations: Blood specimens, gathered between about 2003 and 2017, were possibly obtained under older ART regimens. The study found narrower CDR3 length ranges in HIV repertoires than in controls. Clones showing expansion before ART dominated the repertoire at all time points.

On this clone: Its antigen is unidentified.

Treated in the United States were all of the participants with HIV. The chain joins TRBV13 to TRBJ2-7; D unresolved. The specimen was unsorted PBMCs, collected 3 years after starting antiretroviral therapy. This receptor was taken from a man over 45 with HIV. Written as DNA, the CDR3 is TGTGCCAGCAGCTCGGTCGCCGGCCGTGTGGGGGAGCAGTACTTC. This gives the protein CASSSVAGRVGEQYF.